The 7 T cell receptor beta chains below come from one sample, sequenced in a study of blood T cell repertoires in COVID-19. The method was immunoSEQ multiplex PCR; TCRdb's version includes in-frame clones alone and lacks a portion of them. Of nearly 65,000 clones in the sample, about 88% were seen once. The sample consisted of peripheral blood. The receptors were sampled from a human donor in a cohort sampled during active COVID-19.

The gene calls are TRBV7-2 and TRBJ2-5; D is perhaps TRBD1 (5 bases). The V gene lost 7 bases and the J gene lost 5 bases, with 17 bases spanning the gap. This CDR3 comprises 14 residues. Germline CDR1 is SGHTA and CDR2 is FQGNSA. DNA for the CDR3: TGTGCCAGCACCCGCTGGGGCCAGTTGGAGACCCAGTACTTC. Its protein product is CASTRWGQLETQYF. Complete variable domain (other parts from reference TRBV7-2 and TRBJ2-5): GAGVSQSPSNKVTEKGKDVELRCDPISGHTALYWYRQSLGQGLEFLIYFQGNSAPDKSGLPSDRFSAERTGGSVSTLTIQRTQQEDSAVYLCASTRWGQLETQYFGPGTRLLVL.

This chain connects TRBV3-1 (or the pseudogene TRBV3-2) to TRBJ2-1; 11 positions agree with TRBD2. The CDR3 consists of 16 residues. V was pared by 4 bases and J by 10 bases, with 12 bases of the junction left unmatched. Germline assignment: CDR1 LGHDT and CDR2 YNNKEL (reference sequence). The CDR3 region is CASSREASGGRSEQFF. The CDR3 DNA reads as TGTGCCAGCAGCCGAGAAGCTAGCGGGGGGCGGAGCGAGCAGTTCTTC.

The gene calls are TRBV6-2 or TRBV6-3 and TRBJ1-1; D is unresolved. Trimming took off 5 bases at V and 4 bases at J, with 14 bases between the two ends. This CDR3 is built from 14 residues. The germline gives CDR1 MNHEY, CDR2 SVGEGT. The CDR3 DNA reads TGTGCCAGCAGTCGAGGGAGTCGGGCCACTGAAGCTTTCTTT. Protein: CASSRGSRATEAFF.

The chain couples TRBV6-5 to TRBJ2-5; perhaps TRBD2 as D (5 bases). The germline V gene encodes CDR1 MNHEY and CDR2 SVGAGI. The CDR3 is 15 residues long. V was cut by 2 bases and J by 4 bases, with 14 bases left in between. The CDR3 spells CASSYEGRKGETQYF. CDR3 in DNA: TGTGCCAGCAGTTACGAGGGCAGGAAGGGAGAGACCCAGTACTTC.

The chain couples TRBV7-2 to TRBJ1-2; weak D call: TRBD1 (5 bases). Trimming took off 4 bases at V and 8 bases at J, with 14 bases between the two ends. Germline V gene sequence: CDR1 SGHTA, CDR2 FQGNSA. The CDR3 has 13 residues. This chain's CDR3 is CASSSRVVGGYTF. The CDR3, as DNA: TGTGCCAGCAGCTCCAGGGTGGTGGGAGGCTACACCTTC.

The J gene is TRBJ2-1, the V gene TRBV6-5, with TRBD1 matching 8 bases. The CDR3 has 12 residues. The germline V gene encodes CDR1 MNHEY and CDR2 SVGAGI. J was trimmed by 11 bases and V by 7 bases; bases with no gene match: 7. The CDR3 loop reads CASTKDRDKQFF. The CDR3 DNA follows: TGTGCCAGCACAAAGGACAGGGACAAGCAGTTCTTC.

This clone occurred once. The chain recombines TRBV9 with TRBJ1-4; 7 bases match TRBD1. Germline V gene data show CDR1 as SGDLS and CDR2 as YYNGEE. V was clipped by 3 bases and J by 4 bases; unmatched bases: 6. This CDR3 comprises 15 residues. In DNA, the CDR3 is TGTGCCAGCAGCGAAACGACAGGGCGTAATGAAAAACTGTTTTTT. Residues: CASSETTGRNEKLFF.